One and the same sample provided the 27 T cell receptor beta chains below, sequenced in a study of T cells in Graves' hyperthyroidism and ophthalmopathy. Authors of the study amplified TCR beta CDR3 regions from RNA transcripts. Carried out on the TCR CDR3, a first-round RT-PCR used the HTBI primer set. TCRdb independently ran MiXCR on the multiplex PCR reads; one entry per CDR3 protein. The profile covers about 840,000 distinct CDR3 sequences, with about 38% appearing a single time and 8.9% taken by the ten largest. The sequenced sample consisted of blood. These receptors all stem from a man aged 18 to 35 with Graves' hyperthyroidism.

This clonotype appeared many times. The J gene is TRBJ1-1, the V gene TRBV19; a weak D match, TRBD1 (5 bases). Deletions cut 3 bases from V and 6 bases from J, with 8 bases between. Germline assignment: CDR1 LNHDA and CDR2 SQIVND (reference sequence). There are 12 residues in the CDR3. CDR3 loop: CASSIPGPEAFF. The CDR3 DNA reads as TGTGCCAGTAGTATCCCGGGACCTGAAGCTTTCTTT. Complete variable domain (other parts from reference TRBV19 and TRBJ1-1): DGGITQSPKYLFRKEGQNVTLSCEQNLNHDAMYWYRQDPGQGLRLIYYSQIVNDFQKGDIAEGYSVSREKKESFPLTVTSAQKNPTAFYLCASSIPGPEAFFGQGTRLTVV.

This chain connects TRBV10-3 to TRBJ1-6; 10 bases agree with TRBD1. The CDR3 totals 14 residues. CDR1 is ENHRY, CDR2 SYGVKD, per germline. V lost 10 bases and J lost 5; bases outside the gene matches: 5. CDR3 in amino acids: CATGTGDNNSPLHF. The CDR3 nucleotides are TGTGCCACCGGGACAGGGGACAATAATTCACCCCTCCACTTT.

This clonotype was seen many times. The chain recombines TRBV5-1 with TRBJ1-1, with D possibly TRBD1 on 6 matching bases. The germline V and J ends were trimmed by 4 bases and 3 bases, with 10 bases remaining between them. The germline CDR1 and CDR2 sequences are SGHRS and YFSETQ. This CDR3 contains 13 residues. The CDR3 is CASSTGQYTEAFF. CDR3 coding DNA: TGCGCCAGCAGCACTGGACAGTACACTGAAGCTTTCTTT.

In regard to this clonotype: The junction does not match germline at one end; this may be a read error. The chain is built from TRBV19 and TRBJ1-1; D not certain. CDR1 LNHDA and CDR2 SQIVND come from the germline V gene (reference sequence). The CDR3 extends over 11 amino acids. Here the CDR3 reads CASSHAFSAFF. CDR3 DNA: TGTGCCAGTAGTCATGCGTTCTCTGCTTTTTTT.

This clonotype was recorded only once. This rearrangement joins TRBV10-3 to TRBJ2-6, with TRBD2 identical over 7 bases. In germline, CDR1 is ENHRY, CDR2 SYGVKD. The CDR3 has 14 residues. V shed 2 bases, J shed 7 bases, and the junction held 2 bases outside the gene matches. Written as DNA, the CDR3 is TGTGCCATCAGTGAGGCGACTAGCGCCAACGTCCTGACTTTC. It specifies CAISEATSANVLTF.

On this clonotype: Mismatch with germline at one junction end may stem from a read error. This rearrangement joins TRBV7-9 to TRBJ2-7; the D is unclear. Germline V CDR1 and CDR2: SEHNR, FQNEAQ (reference sequence). The CDR3 consists of 13 residues. This chain's CDR3 is CVSSLVRGNEQYF. The CDR3, as DNA: TGTGTCAGCAGCTTAGTACGCGGTAACGAGCAGTACTTC.

CDR3 amino acids: CASSSRTSGRASTGELFF. CDR3 DNA: TGTGCCAGCAGCTCTAGGACTAGCGGGAGGGCCAGCACCGGGGAGCTGTTTTTT. The chain has TRBV7-2 and TRBJ2-2, with TRBD2 matching over 15 bases. V lost 4 bases to trimming and J lost 4 bases; unmatched junction nucleotides: 7. Germline values: CDR1 SGHTA, CDR2 FQGNSA. The CDR3 spans 18 residues.

The V gene is TRBV6-5, the J gene TRBJ1-1, with D unresolved. The germline V gene has CDR1 MNHEY and CDR2 SVGAGI. The CDR3 is 14 residues long. The germline V and J ends were trimmed by 9 bases and 4 bases, with 18 bases remaining between them. The CDR3 coding sequence is TGTGCCAGTCTAGCAGACGGTAGGACCACTGAAGCTTTCTTT. Translated, it gives CASLADGRTTEAFF.

This clonotype was seen more than once but under ten times. This chain joins TRBV7-9 and TRBJ1-3; D is perhaps TRBD1 (6 bases). V was shortened by 11 bases and J by 0 bases, with 14 bases between the two germline ends. The CDR3 extends over 14 amino acids. In germline, CDR1 is SEHNR, CDR2 FQNEAQ (reference sequence). Here the CDR3 DNA reads TGTGCCGGGGGGCCCGGTGGCTCTGGAAACACCATATATTTT. This codes for CAGGPGGSGNTIYF.

This clonotype was counted a few times. The chain couples TRBV6-5 to TRBJ1-1; D is undetermined. Trimming cost V 2 bases and J 11 bases, with 9 bases left between them. This CDR3 is 11 amino acids long. Looked up from germline, CDR1 is MNHEY and CDR2 is SVGAGI. CDR3 nucleotides: TGTGCCAGCAGTTACGGGGTCGACGCTTTCTTT. Protein: CASSYGVDAFF.

The V gene is TRBV10-3, the J gene TRBJ1-5, with a weak D call TRBD1 (5 bases). V was clipped by 0 bases and J by 11 bases, with 20 bases between them. Germline CDR1 ENHRY, CDR2 SYGVKD. There are 16 residues in the CDR3. CDR3 amino acids: CAISESAGLDEETQHF. The CDR3 DNA reads TGTGCCATCAGTGAGTCGGCGGGGCTAGATGAGGAGACCCAGCATTTT.

This clonotype was seen more than once but under ten times. The chain is built from TRBV4-1 and TRBJ1-1, with a possible D match to TRBD1 (5 bases). Germline values: CDR1 MGHRA, CDR2 YSYEKL. Trimming removed 2 bases from V and 5 bases from J, with 12 bases in between. The CDR3 consists of 14 residues. The CDR3 sequence: CASSQPTAPTEAFF. The DNA for the CDR3 is TGCGCCAGCAGCCAACCGACAGCGCCTACTGAAGCTTTCTTT.

This chain connects TRBV7-9 to TRBJ2-7; no reliable D call. The CDR3 loop spans 15 amino acids. Trimming left V 3 bases short and J 7 bases short, with 19 bases between. Germline loops: CDR1 SEHNR, CDR2 FQNEAQ (reference sequence). CDR3 loop: CASSFNVGRRTEQYF. The CDR3 coding sequence is TGTGCCAGCAGCTTTAATGTGGGTCGAAGGACGGAGCAGTACTTC.

DNA of the CDR3: TGTGCCAGCAATCATCACAGGGAGCTGTTTTTT. Amino acid sequence: CASNHHRELFF. The V call is TRBV5-2, the J call TRBJ2-2. TRBV5-2 is a recognized pseudogene. CDR3 size: 11 residues.

The chain recombines TRBV20-1 with TRBJ1-5; D uncertain. CDR3 size: 16 residues. CDR1 DFQATT and CDR2 SNEGSKA come from the germline V gene (reference sequence). Trimming removed 0 bases from V and 3 bases from J, with 15 bases in between. The CDR3 reads CSARDTKGGNNQPQHF. The CDR3 region has the DNA TGCAGTGCTAGAGACACAAAGGGAGGGAACAATCAGCCCCAGCATTTT.

This clonotype was counted many times. The rearrangement joins TRBV25-1 to TRBJ1-1; a possible D gene is TRBD1 (6 bases). The CDR3 is made up of 13 amino acids. Looked up from germline, CDR1 is MGHDK and CDR2 is SYGVNS. Between the trimmed V and J ends, which lost 7 bases and 4 bases, there was a span of 13 bases. The CDR3 bases are TGTGCCAGCAACACGGGAGGGGGCACTGAAGCTTTCTTT. This translates into CASNTGGGTEAFF.

On this clonotype itself: The junction differs from germline at one of its ends, possibly a read error. This rearrangement joins TRBV10-3 to TRBJ1-6; maybe TRBD1 (5 bases). The V gene's germline CDR1 is ENHRY and CDR2 SYGVKD. The CDR3 contains 17 residues. CDR3 in DNA: TGTGCCAGCAGTGGGGGACGTCAGGGCTACTATAATTCACCCCTCCACTTT. Encoded protein: CASSGGRQGYYNSPLHF.

The sample holds many counts of this clonotype. The V call is TRBV2, the J call TRBJ2-7; no clear D gene. Germline lookup yields CDR1 SNHLY and CDR2 FYNNEI. The CDR3 has 10 amino acids. The CDR3 protein is CASQGGEQYF. In DNA, the CDR3 is TGTGCGAGCCAAGGTGGCGAGCAGTACTTC.

This clonotype was observed a handful of times. At one end, the junction sequence differs from germline, possibly due to a read error. The chain carries TRBV7-9 and TRBJ2-7, with D uncertain. The germline gives CDR1 SEHNR, CDR2 FQNEAQ (reference sequence). The CDR3 consists of 16 residues. CDR3 sequence: CASSQVFGLGSYEQYF. CDR3 bases: TGCGCCAGCAGCCAAGTTTTTGGGCTCGGCTCCTACGAGCAGTACTTC.

The chain carries TRBV7-8 and TRBJ2-5, with 7 bases matching TRBD2. CDR1 and CDR2 (germline): SGHVS, FQNEAQ. The ends lost 6 bases at V and 2 bases at J; junction bases unmatched: 15. The CDR3 sequence is 17 residues long. The CDR3 nucleotides read TGTGCCAGCAGTTATCATTCGGGAGGACTGCTACAAGAGACCCAGTACTTC. It translates to CASSYHSGGLLQETQYF.

The sample holds many counts of this clonotype. This chain connects TRBV20-1 to TRBJ1-5; unclear D gene. The CDR3 sequence is 13 residues long. Trimming cost V 0 bases and J 5 bases, with 8 bases left between them. CDR1 DFQATT and CDR2 SNEGSKA come from the germline V gene (reference sequence). The CDR3 reads CSARESGDQPQHF. Here the CDR3 DNA reads TGCAGTGCTAGAGAGTCTGGGGATCAGCCCCAGCATTTT.

The V call is TRBV27, the J call TRBJ2-2, with 10 bases aligning to TRBD1. CDR1 and CDR2 (germline): MNHEY, SMNVEV (reference sequence). CDR3 length equals 15 residues. V lost 5 bases to trimming and J lost 5 bases; unmatched junction nucleotides: 5. Here the CDR3 DNA reads TGTGCCAGCAGTGGGAGGACAGGGGGGACCGGGGAGCTGTTTTTT. Protein product: CASSGRTGGTGELFF.

This chain uses TRBV20-1 with TRBJ1-1; TRBD1 is a possible D gene (5 bases). The V gene lost 0 bases and the J gene lost 8 bases, with 28 bases spanning the gap. The V gene's germline CDR1 is DFQATT and CDR2 SNEGSKA (reference sequence). There are 18 residues in the CDR3. The CDR3 reads CSARDGGRVLSKGKEAFF. CDR3 in DNA: TGCAGTGCTAGAGATGGGGGTAGAGTTCTTTCTAAAGGTAAAGAAGCTTTCTTT.

This clonotype has just a few counts. DNA for the CDR3: TGTGCCAGCAGCCAAGATTTCAGGGCAGATCAGCCCCAGCATTTT. Protein sequence: CASSQDFRADQPQHF. The rearrangement joins TRBV2 to TRBJ1-5, with D maybe TRBD1 (5 bases). Germline CDR1 SNHLY, CDR2 FYNNEI. V was clipped by 6 bases and J by 5 bases, with 17 bases between them. This CDR3 region has 15 residues.

The V gene is TRBV7-8, the J gene TRBJ1-4, with 7 positions matching TRBD1. The V segment lost 5 bases and the J segment 4 bases; nucleotides outside the gene matches: 10. Germline V gives CDR1 SGHVS, CDR2 FQNEAQ. CDR3 length: 16 residues. CDR3 nucleotide sequence: TGTGCCAGCAGCCGGGGACAGACATCCTTTAATGAAAAACTGTTTTTT. It codes for CASSRGQTSFNEKLFF.

This clonotype was observed at least ten times. The rearrangement uses TRBV2 and TRBJ2-5, with 14 bases identical to TRBD2. Per the germline V gene, CDR1 is SNHLY and CDR2 is FYNNEI. Unmatched junction bases numbered 8, after V lost 7 bases and J lost 4 bases. The CDR3 covers 16 residues. The CDR3 nucleotides read TGTGCCAGCAAGGGACTAGCGGGAGTGGGGGGAGAGACCCAGTACTTC. It yields the protein CASKGLAGVGGETQYF.

The V gene is TRBV7-2, the J gene TRBJ2-2, with D uncertain. The CDR3 runs 13 residues. The V end was cut by 8 bases, the J end by 5 bases, with 12 bases between. CDR1 SGHTA and CDR2 FQGNSA come from the germline V gene. CDR3 amino acids: CASDRVGTGELFF. Written as DNA, the CDR3 is TGTGCCAGCGACCGGGTGGGGACCGGGGAGCTGTTTTTT.